This T cell receptor (beta chain) is from a study of T-cell memory formation after mild COVID-19. Study observations and caveats: CD4+ contracting clones were mainly CM and EM; CD8+ ones, EMRA.

Libraries for TCRalpha and TCRbeta carried sample barcodes and unique molecular identifiers via 5'RACE. A single record per CDR3 protein comes from TCRdb applying MiXCR to the 5' RACE reads. This table has around 500,000 distinct CDR3 sequences, roughly 18% appearing once. Trimming removed 6 bases from V and 3 bases from J; junction bases left unmatched: 5. The germline CDR1 and CDR2 sequences are MNHNS and SASEGT. This CDR3 is built from 15 residues. In regard to this clonotype: Its antigen is undetermined.

The gene calls are TRBV6-1 and TRBJ2-3, with 11 bases fitting TRBD2. The TCR originated in an adult woman who had mild COVID-19 (a few samples of this study predate the infection). Cell type and time point are not known. Input material: PBMCs or a T cell subset sorted from them (not recorded which). The CDR3: CASSAVAGGTDTQYF. The CDR3 DNA follows: TGTGCCAGCAGCGCGGTAGCGGGGGGGACAGATACGCAGTATTTT.